This TCR beta chain was found in a study of blood T cell repertoires in COVID-19 (dated by TCRdb to between 2020 and 2021). For context, the study as a whole: Samples from collaborators originated in the United States, Italy and Spain and spanned both the acute and convalescent phases of COVID-19. The material from the prospective study consisted of cDNA or gDNA derived from T cells, B-cell-depleted T cells, or PBMCs. The dataset comprised deeply sampled blood TCRbeta repertoires from subjects exposed to, actively infected with, or recovered from COVID-19. The repertoires were released in a freely available public database meant as a resource for research on the immune response to SARS-CoV-2. Samples came from the ongoing ImmuneRACE study (first 160 participants) plus 1,254 subjects from 6 global collaborators. Nearly every sample came with metadata listing a de-identified subject ID, COVID-19 status, age in years and sex. HLA class I and class II types, where available, came from metadata supplied by the sample provider rather than from assay-based typing. Broader findings and caveats from the paper: The amount of clinical and demographic metadata varied by source and participant and was provided uncurated.

The CDR3 measures 16 amino acids from cysteine to phenylalanine. The read is trimmed to its CDR3 DNA, 48 bases read in frame from base 1. Based on the germline V gene, the CDR1 and CDR2 sequences are SGHTA and FQGNSA. Unmatched junction bases come to 10, with V trimmed by 4 bases and J by 5 bases. A second Seattle source provided samples from volunteer blood donors who had recovered from COVID-19. Whole blood was collected in K2EDTA tubes by collaborating institutions according to the institutions' own protocols. For TCRbeta analysis, collaborator samples were shipped as frozen whole blood, as isolated PBMCs, or as DNA extracted from either sample type. In the case of this clone: The target of this receptor is not known. No quality values exist for individual bases; no much larger clone is one base distant.

TCRbeta CDR3 regions were amplified from genomic DNA using the immunoSEQ Assay, a bias-controlled multiplex PCR. Under the source paper's analysis protocol: The number of nucleated cells in each sample was estimated by amplification of reference gene primers within the assay. To quantify the absolute abundance of each unique TCRbeta CDR3 rearrangement, sequence reads were collapsed and filtered. For each sample, productive Simpson clonality was calculated as the square root of Simpson's diversity index over productive rearrangements. TCRdb holds this immuneACCESS table with in-frame rearrangements only. Some clones are missing; in checked studies, unresolved V genes explain under half, and the rest has no known cause. V and J calls plus clone size are reproduced from that table; the DNA served to infer D and trimming. The sample table contains fewer than 150,000 clones; only one count was recorded for around 87% of them. Clones ranked in the top ten supply 18% of the sample.

This receptor was identified in a woman in her forties or fifties who had recovered from COVID-19. Sequencing was performed on peripheral blood. This chain joins TRBV7-2 to TRBJ2-5; 10 bases in the junction line up with TRBD2. The sequenced DNA is TGTGCCAGCAGCTCCCTTTCGGGAGCGGGGGGGGAGACCCAGTACTTC. Its translation reads: CASSSLSGAGGETQYF.